This T cell receptor beta chain was obtained from a study of blood T cell repertoires in COVID-19 (dated by TCRdb to 2018 to 2021). Background for the entire study: Samples covering the acute and convalescent phases of COVID-19 were provided by collaborators in the United States, Italy and Spain. The repertoires were released in a freely available public database meant as a resource for research on the immune response to SARS-CoV-2. Nearly every sample came with metadata listing a de-identified subject ID, COVID-19 status, age in years and sex. The prospective study material was composed of cDNA or gDNA derived from T cells, B-cell-depleted T cells, or PBMCs. The dataset comprised deeply sampled blood TCRbeta repertoires from subjects exposed to, actively infected with, or recovered from COVID-19. Where HLA class I and class II types were available, the types were taken from metadata supplied by the sample provider, not from assay-based typing. The samples were drawn from the first 160 participants of the ongoing ImmuneRACE study and from 1,254 subjects provided by 6 global collaborators.

The junction shows trimming of 7 bases on V and 5 bases on J, plus 14 bases between the germline ends. The CDR3 goes from the cysteine to the phenylalanine over 13 residues. Here the CDR3 DNA is all that survives: 39 bases in frame from base 1. Broad study findings and their caveats: The quantity of clinical and demographic metadata differed by source and by participant and was supplied without curation.

TCRbeta CDR3 regions were amplified from genomic DNA by means of the immunoSEQ Assay, a bias-controlled multiplex PCR. From the authors' description of their analysis: Nucleated cell counts per sample were estimated from amplification of reference gene primers within the assay. To quantify the absolute abundance of each unique TCRbeta CDR3 rearrangement, sequence reads were collapsed and filtered. For each sample, productive Simpson clonality was calculated as the square root of Simpson's diversity index over productive rearrangements. Not all clones reach the TCRdb copy of this immuneACCESS table, which keeps in-frame sequences only. Checked studies attribute under half of the gap to unresolved V genes and leave the rest unexplained. Clone size and the V and J calls come from that table; the DNA yielded D and trimming. This sample is represented by approximately 400,000 clones; roughly 91% of them were singletons. The ten largest make up approximately 1.2% of the sample.

With respect to this clone: The target of this receptor is not known. It has no much larger one-base neighbor in the sample; base qualities were not kept.

In the prospective study, participants were roughly 18 to 89 years old, resided in 20 to 30 geographic areas of the United States, and were enrolled through a virtual design. In the prospective study, participants were assigned to cohorts based on the clinical history participants reported in a screening survey and a study questionnaire. For ImmuneRACE Cohort 3, a participant was defined as recovered based on two consecutive negative NP/OP PCR tests, clearance by a healthcare professional, or resolution of symptoms. Each participant in the prospective study had whole blood, serum and a nasopharyngeal or oropharyngeal swab collected by mobile phlebotomists. Additional blood draws and questionnaires over an approximately two-month period could optionally be provided by prospective study participants. Before DNA extraction, prospective study blood samples were shipped either frozen or at room temperature.

Here the chain combines TRBV12-3 or TRBV12-4 and TRBJ1-2; a confident D gene designation cannot be given. Material: PBMCs or T cells enriched from blood (not recorded which). The sequence derives from a young woman who had recovered from COVID-19. This receptor has the CDR3 CASTLRNQYGYTF. The nucleotide sequence reads TGTGCCAGCACGCTCAGGAACCAATATGGCTACACCTTC.